Shown below are 15 T cell receptor beta chains from a single sample sequenced in a study of shared clonotypes between healthy human individuals. Data came from immunoSEQ multiplex PCR; TCRdb stores just in-frame clones and leaves some out. The sample gives some 2.1 million clones, 85% to 95% of which show up once; 1.5% to 2% is in the top ten. In the naive CD8 group, cells lacked CD45RO and were positively selected for CCR7, so terminally differentiated effector memory CD45RA+ cells were left out. Sequences were obtained from naive CD8+ T cells from PBMCs. These receptors were obtained from a man between 18 and 35 years old in good health. Some clones in this sample may be carry-over from other donors' samples.

This clone was detected a few times. The chain recombines TRBV9 with TRBJ1-1, with D tentatively TRBD1 (6 bases). V was shortened by 4 bases and J by 4 bases, with 17 bases between the two germline ends. This CDR3 is 15 amino acids long. Germline values: CDR1 SGDLS, CDR2 YYNGEE. Here the CDR3 DNA reads TGTGCCAGCAGCCCGCACTACAGGGATGGCACTGAAGCTTTCTTT. The encoded protein is CASSPHYRDGTEAFF.

The V call is TRBV19, the J call TRBJ2-7; no clear D. This CDR3 comprises 16 residues. V lost 4 bases to trimming and J lost 2 bases, with 18 bases between them. Germline loops: CDR1 LNHDA, CDR2 SQIVND (reference sequence). In nucleotides, the CDR3 is TGTGCCAGTAGTAGCCCAGGCATTGACACCCCCTACGAGCAGTACTTC. Amino acid sequence: CASSSPGIDTPYEQYF.

This clone was detected once. The genes are TRBV28 and TRBJ2-5; D gene unclear. The V end was cut by 5 bases, the J end by 5 bases, with 12 bases between. The CDR3 is 13 amino acids. CDR1 is MDHEN and CDR2 is SYDVKM in the germline V gene. This CDR3 reads CASSRPRRETQYF. CDR3 bases: TGTGCCAGCAGTAGGCCCCGTCGGGAGACCCAGTACTTC.

This clone was detected once. The rearrangement links TRBV7-8 to TRBJ2-2; 8 nucleotides match TRBD1. V lost 2 bases, J lost 6 bases, and 26 bases stayed unmatched. Germline CDR1 and CDR2: SGHVS and FQNEAQ. The CDR3 totals 22 residues. CDR3 in amino acids: CASSLIIAPTGEIWGSAGELFF. The DNA of the CDR3 is TGTGCCAGCAGCTTAATAATTGCGCCGACAGGGGAAATCTGGGGCAGTGCCGGGGAGCTGTTTTTT.

The chain has TRBV28 and TRBJ2-5; D might be TRBD1 (6 bases). The end of the DNA fits TRBJ2-7 better, so the J call may be wrong. From germline, CDR1 is MDHEN and CDR2 SYDVKM. The CDR3 is made up of 14 amino acids. The CDR3 loop reads CASSPRDNSYEQYF. CDR3 coding DNA: TGTGCCAGCAGCCCCCGGGACAACTCCTACGAGCAGTACTTC.

The chain recombines TRBV15 with TRBJ2-7, with D hard to call. Germline V gene sequence: CDR1 LNHNV, CDR2 YYDKDF (reference sequence). The CDR3 loop spans 15 amino acids. V was trimmed by 0 bases and J by 4 bases, leaving 13 bases between them. CDR3 nucleotide sequence: TGTGCCACCAGCAGAGATCGTCGGCCAAGATACGAGCAGTACTTC. It specifies CATSRDRRPRYEQYF.

The rearrangement uses TRBV28 and TRBJ2-6, with D maybe TRBD1 (5 bases). The CDR3 length is 16 residues. V lost 3 bases and J 0 bases, leaving 9 bases between the germline ends. Germline V gene sequence: CDR1 MDHEN, CDR2 SYDVKM. The DNA for the CDR3 is TGTGCCAGCAGTTTGGACACCCTCTCTGGGGCCAACGTCCTGACTTTC. Translated: CASSLDTLSGANVLTF.

In its sample, this clone was seen once. The rearrangement uses TRBV11-2 and TRBJ2-1; a weak D match, TRBD2 (6 bases). The CDR3 runs to 11 residues. V was trimmed by 8 bases and J by 7 bases, leaving 9 bases between them. Germline V gene sequence: CDR1 SGHAT, CDR2 FQNNGV. The CDR3 loop is CASAEGNEQFF. The CDR3, as DNA: TGTGCCAGCGCGGAGGGTAATGAGCAGTTCTTC.

V is TRBV10-3 and J is TRBJ1-2; 8 bases are a match to TRBD1. Germline assignment: CDR1 ENHRY and CDR2 SYGVKD. Trimming took 7 bases from V and 3 from J; bases not matched to a gene: 13. The CDR3 length is 16 residues. The CDR3 region has the DNA TGTGCCATCATGAGGTCGTCAGGGGGCATAGACTATGGCTACACCTTC. Translation gives CAIMRSSGGIDYGYTF.

The chain is built from TRBV6-1 and TRBJ2-7, with a possible D match to TRBD1 (5 bases). Trimming cost V 0 bases and J 2 bases, with 8 bases left between them. Germline assignment: CDR1 MNHNS and CDR2 SASEGT. CDR3 length equals 14 residues. The CDR3, as DNA: TGTGCCAGCAGTGAAGCGACGACAGCCTACGAGCAGTACTTC. As protein: CASSEATTAYEQYF.

The rearrangement links TRBV14 to TRBJ2-5; 7 bases are shared with TRBD2. V was clipped by 4 bases and J by 4 bases; unmatched bases: 6. CDR1 SGHDN and CDR2 FVKESK come from the germline V gene. CDR3 length: 14 residues. The CDR3 region is CASSLRGVGETQYF. The DNA of the CDR3 is TGTGCCAGCAGCCTCCGGGGGGTAGGAGAGACCCAGTACTTC.

This sequence joins TRBV7-6 and TRBJ2-1; the match to TRBD2 covers 8 bases. CDR3 size: 15 residues. Trimming at V came to 2 bases and at J to 8 bases, leaving 8 bases not matched to a gene. From germline, CDR1 is SGHVS and CDR2 FNYEAQ. The CDR3 DNA is TGTGCCAGCAGCTTATGGTCGGGAGGGGGATATGAGCAGTTCTTC. Protein: CASSLWSGGGYEQFF.

The chain combines TRBV2 with TRBJ1-4; possibly TRBD1 for D (5 bases). This CDR3 is 13 amino acids long. Germline assignment: CDR1 SNHLY and CDR2 FYNNEI. V lost 10 bases, J lost 5 bases, and 14 bases lay in between. The CDR3 loop is CATHGRGNEKLFF. CDR3 DNA sequence: TGTGCCACTCACGGCCGGGGGAATGAAAAACTGTTTTTT.

The rearrangement joins TRBV4-1 to TRBJ2-2; the D gene is possibly TRBD1 (6 bases). V shed 0 bases and J shed 6 bases, with 17 bases lying between them. The V gene's germline CDR1 is MGHRA and CDR2 YSYEKL. The CDR3 contains 17 residues. The CDR3: CASSQERGQRFSGELFF. CDR3 sequence (DNA): TGCGCCAGCAGCCAAGAAAGGGGACAAAGGTTTTCCGGGGAGCTGTTTTTT.

The J gene is TRBJ2-6, the V gene TRBV7-9; D might be TRBD1 or TRBD2, each matching 5 bases. Germline CDR1 and CDR2: SEHNR and FQNEAQ (reference sequence). CDR3 length: 17 amino acids. The V end lost 1 base, the J end lost 5 bases, and 15 bases lay between the germline ends. CDR3 coding DNA: TGTGCCAGCAGCTTAGGACCCCTCGGGGCCTGGGCCAACGTCCTGACTTTC. Its protein product is CASSLGPLGAWANVLTF.